This T cell receptor beta chain was identified during a study of TIL therapy for anti-PD-1-resistant metastatic lung cancer. Documented time point: pre-treatment sample, taken before nivolumab and TIL therapy. Germline V gives CDR1 LNHNV, CDR2 YYDKDF (reference sequence). Trimming took off 2 bases at V and 6 bases at J, with 9 bases between the two ends. This CDR3 comprises 13 residues. Sequencing used immunoSEQ v3. Only in-frame clones appear in the TCRdb table, and some are missing; sequencing was by immunoSEQ multiplex PCR. The profile shows 57,000 or so clones, around 87% of them singletons. The clonotype was recovered from a person aged 25 to 80 with non-small cell lung cancer. The sample consisted of blood, taken at baseline. V and J are TRBV15 and TRBJ2-3; D unclear. CDR3 protein: CATSRNAWDTQYF. CDR3 sequence (DNA): TGTGCCACCAGCAGAAATGCATGGGATACGCAGTATTTT. The full variable domain, in which reference TRBV15 and TRBJ2-3 provide the parts outside the CDR3, is DAMVIQNPRYQVTQFGKPVTLSCSQTLNHNVMYWYQQKSSQAPKLLFHYYDKDFNNEADTPDNFQSRRPNTSFCFLDIRSPGLGDTAMYLCATSRNAWDTQYFGPGTRLTVL.